This T cell receptor (beta chain) was sequenced for a study of blood T cell repertoires in COVID-19 (TCRdb year 2020). Notes on the research overall: Samples from collaborators originated in the United States, Italy and Spain and spanned both the acute and convalescent phases of COVID-19. Where available, HLA class I and class II types were obtained from metadata supplied by the sample provider rather than from assay-based typing. Nearly every sample came with metadata listing a de-identified subject ID, COVID-19 status, age in years and sex. The prospective study material was composed of cDNA or gDNA derived from T cells, B-cell-depleted T cells, or PBMCs. The samples were drawn from two sources: the first 160 participants of the ongoing ImmuneRACE study, and 1,200 or so subjects contributed by 6 global collaborators. Subjects who had been exposed to COVID-19, were actively infected with it, or had recovered from it provided the deeply sampled blood TCRbeta repertoires that made up the dataset. The repertoires were released in a freely available public database intended as a resource for research on the immune response to SARS-CoV-2. Beyond this particular receptor, the publication reports: The quantity of clinical and demographic metadata differed by source and by participant and was supplied without curation.

V and J are trimmed by 1 base and 5 bases, and the gene matches miss 7 bases of the junction. The CDR3, cysteine through phenylalanine, is 16 amino acids long. The entry retains the CDR3 DNA only, 48 bases that are in frame from base 1. CDR1 and CDR2 were assigned from the germline V gene (reference sequence) as LNHNV and YYDKDF. TCRbeta CDR3 regions were amplified from genomic DNA by means of the immunoSEQ Assay, a bias-controlled multiplex PCR. Concerning the study's data processing: The number of nucleated cells in each sample was estimated from the amplification of reference gene primers within the assay. To quantify the absolute abundance of each unique TCRbeta CDR3 rearrangement, sequence reads were collapsed and filtered. For each sample, productive Simpson clonality was calculated as the square root of Simpson's diversity index over productive rearrangements. Entries here come from immuneACCESS through TCRdb and include only in-frame sequences with V and J called. Some clones fail to appear in such tables; in the studies checked, an unresolved V gene covers under half of the shortfall, and the cause of the remainder is unknown. That table furnishes V, J and clone size, whereas the DNA furnished D and trimming. The sample table shows over 350,000 clones, and approximately 89% are seen once. Roughly 0.9% of the sample comes from the top ten.

A remark on this clone: Its antigen is unknown. No base qualities exist here, and no much larger clone lies one base off it.

Participants in the prospective study were enrolled through a virtual design, were aged about 18 to 90 years, and lived in roughly 24 United States geographic areas. Cohort assignment in the prospective study relied on participant-reported clinical history from a screening survey and a study questionnaire. Exposed participants had been in contact with someone with a PCR-confirmed or clinician-diagnosed COVID-19 case within 2 weeks of study entry. Mobile phlebotomists in the prospective study collected whole blood, serum and a nasopharyngeal or oropharyngeal swab from every participant. Additional blood draws and questionnaires over a 2-month period could optionally be provided by prospective study participants. Prospective study blood samples were shipped either frozen or at room temperature before DNA extraction.

The rearrangement combines TRBV15 with TRBJ2-5; 10 nucleotides in the junction match TRBD2. The sequenced sample was PBMCs or T cells enriched from blood (not recorded which). The clonotype comes from a woman aged 40 to 50 who had been exposed to COVID-19. CDR3 protein: CATSRGTSGILETQYF. The DNA sequence is given as TGTGCCACCAGCAGAGGTACTAGCGGGATACTCGAGACCCAGTACTTC. The reference TRBV15 and TRBJ2-5 proteins fill in what lies around the CDR3, so the full variable domain reads DAMVIQNPRYQVTQFGKPVTLSCSQTLNHNVMYWYQQKSSQAPKLLFHYYDKDFNNEADTPDNFQSRRPNTSFCFLDIRSPGLGDTAMYLCATSRGTSGILETQYFGPGTRLLVL.